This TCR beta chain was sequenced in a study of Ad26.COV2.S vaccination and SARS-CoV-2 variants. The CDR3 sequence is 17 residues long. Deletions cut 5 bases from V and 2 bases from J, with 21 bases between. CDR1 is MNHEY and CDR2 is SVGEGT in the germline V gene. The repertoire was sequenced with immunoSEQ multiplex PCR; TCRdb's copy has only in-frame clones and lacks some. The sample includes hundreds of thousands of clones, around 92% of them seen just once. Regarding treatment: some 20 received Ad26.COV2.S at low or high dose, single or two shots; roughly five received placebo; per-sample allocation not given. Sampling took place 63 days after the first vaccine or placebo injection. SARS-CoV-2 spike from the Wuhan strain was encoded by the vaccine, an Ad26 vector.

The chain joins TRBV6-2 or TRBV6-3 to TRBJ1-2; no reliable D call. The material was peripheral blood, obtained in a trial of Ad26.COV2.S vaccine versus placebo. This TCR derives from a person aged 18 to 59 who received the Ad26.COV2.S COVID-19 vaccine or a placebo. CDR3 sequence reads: CASSDHPDPLENYGYTF. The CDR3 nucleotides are TGTGCCAGCAGTGACCACCCGGACCCTCTGGAGAACTATGGCTACACCTTC.